Below, 4 T cell receptor beta chains from the same sample are listed, as sequenced in a study of T cell responses to AZD1222 COVID-19 vaccine. This table comes from immunoSEQ multiplex PCR, and its TCRdb copy is limited to in-frame clones, with some not included. In the table there are around 83,000 clones, more than 75% of which are singletons. Sequencing was performed on peripheral blood, taken on day 0 of AZD1222 vaccination. The receptor set was obtained from an adult in good health.

The J gene is TRBJ2-1, the V gene TRBV7-3, with TRBD2 matching 11 bases. Trimming cost V 9 bases and J 7 bases; bases outside gene matches: 8. The germline V gene encodes CDR1 SGHTA and CDR2 FQGTGA. The CDR3 runs to 14 residues. CDR3 in amino acids: CASLRASGRNEQFF. The CDR3 nucleotides read TGTGCCAGTCTCCGAGCTAGCGGGAGGAATGAGCAGTTCTTC.

This chain joins TRBV18 and TRBJ2-7; D possibly uses TRBD1 or TRBD2 (5 bases each). The V end lost 2 bases, the J end lost 1 base, and 18 bases lay between the germline ends. Germline-derived CDR1 and CDR2 are KGHSH and LQKENI. The CDR3 is made up of 17 amino acids. The DNA of the CDR3 is TGTGCCAGCTCACCATTAGCCGGGACCTCGAATTCCTACGAGCAGTACTTC. The encoded protein is CASSPLAGTSNSYEQYF.

V gene TRBV28 combines with J gene TRBJ2-7; D not certain. CDR1 is MDHEN and CDR2 is SYDVKM in the germline V gene. The CDR3 has 14 residues. Trimming pared 5 bases from V and 1 base from J, leaving 12 bases between. The CDR3 protein is CASSARVGSYEQYF. The CDR3 DNA sequence: TGTGCCAGCAGTGCCCGGGTAGGGTCCTACGAGCAGTACTTC.

The chain combines TRBV7-3 with TRBJ2-7; TRBD1 is a possible D gene (6 bases). Trimming pared 6 bases from V and 5 bases from J, leaving 14 bases between. Germline V gene lookup returns CDR1 SGHTA and CDR2 FQGTGA. The CDR3 loop spans 13 amino acids. CDR3 DNA sequence: TGTGCCAGCAGTTTTAACAGGGCCCACGAGCAGTACTTC. Residues: CASSFNRAHEQYF.